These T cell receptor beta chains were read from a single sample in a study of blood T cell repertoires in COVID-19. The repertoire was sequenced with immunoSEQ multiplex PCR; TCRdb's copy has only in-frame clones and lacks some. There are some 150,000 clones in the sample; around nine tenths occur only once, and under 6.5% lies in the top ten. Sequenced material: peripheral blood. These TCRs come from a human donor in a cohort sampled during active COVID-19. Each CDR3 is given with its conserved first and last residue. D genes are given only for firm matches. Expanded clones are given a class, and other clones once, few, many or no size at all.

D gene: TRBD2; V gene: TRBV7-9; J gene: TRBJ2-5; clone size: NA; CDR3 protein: CASSQRGSGRQETQYF; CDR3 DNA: TGTGCCAGCAGCCAGCGAGGTAGCGGGAGACAAGAGACCCAGTACTTC
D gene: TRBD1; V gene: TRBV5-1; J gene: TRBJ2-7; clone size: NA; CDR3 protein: CASSPTGTDPNEQYF; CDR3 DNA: TGCGCCAGCAGCCCTACAGGGACAGACCCTAACGAGCAGTACTTC
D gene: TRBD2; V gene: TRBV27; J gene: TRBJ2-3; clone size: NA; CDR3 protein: CASSFQLAGTPDTQYF; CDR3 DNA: TGTGCCAGCAGTTTCCAACTAGCGGGGACCCCAGATACGCAGTATTTT
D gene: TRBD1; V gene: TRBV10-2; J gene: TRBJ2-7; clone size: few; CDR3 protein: CASTDRGYEQYF; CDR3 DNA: TGCGCCAGCACAGACAGGGGCTACGAGCAGTACTTC
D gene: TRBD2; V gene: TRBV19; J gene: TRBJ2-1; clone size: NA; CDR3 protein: CASSMSERGEQFF; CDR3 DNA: TGTGCCAGTAGTATGTCAGAGCGGGGTGAGCAGTTCTTC
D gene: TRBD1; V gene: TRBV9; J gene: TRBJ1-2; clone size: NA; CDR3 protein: CASSVRQGFYYGYTF; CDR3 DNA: TGTGCCAGCAGCGTTAGACAGGGGTTCTACTATGGCTACACCTTC
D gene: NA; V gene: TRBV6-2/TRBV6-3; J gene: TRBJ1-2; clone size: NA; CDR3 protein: CASSYGGFTFYGYTF; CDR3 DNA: TGTGCCAGCAGTTACGGGGGCTTTACATTCTATGGCTACACCTTC
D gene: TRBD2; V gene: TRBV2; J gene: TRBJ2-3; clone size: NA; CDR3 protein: CASRREGSTSTDTQYF; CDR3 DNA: TGTGCCAGCCGCCGGGAGGGGTCAACTAGCACAGATACGCAGTATTTT
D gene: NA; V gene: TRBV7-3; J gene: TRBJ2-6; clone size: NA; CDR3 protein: CASSLIAGANVLTF; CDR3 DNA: TGTGCCAGCAGCTTAATAGCTGGGGCCAACGTCCTGACTTTC
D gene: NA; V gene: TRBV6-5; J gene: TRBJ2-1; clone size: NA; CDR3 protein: CASSYSKWSPRSEQFF; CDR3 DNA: TGTGCCAGCAGTTACTCGAAGTGGTCACCTAGGAGTGAGCAGTTCTTC
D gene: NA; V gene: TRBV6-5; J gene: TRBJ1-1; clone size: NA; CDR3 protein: CASSYSPQGGTEAFF; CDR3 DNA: TGTGCCAGCAGTTACTCTCCCCAGGGAGGGACTGAAGCTTTCTTT
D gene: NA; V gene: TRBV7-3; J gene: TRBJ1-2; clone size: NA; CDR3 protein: CASSYGSAGGYTF; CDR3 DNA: TGTGCCAGCAGCTACGGGTCAGCGGGTGGCTACACCTTC
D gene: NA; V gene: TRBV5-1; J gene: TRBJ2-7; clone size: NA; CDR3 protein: CASSSGISRVSYEQYF; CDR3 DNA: TGCGCCAGCAGCTCTGGTATTTCCAGGGTTTCCTACGAGCAGTACTTC
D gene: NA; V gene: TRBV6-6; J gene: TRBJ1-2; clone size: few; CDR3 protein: CASSPSERDSWNYGYTF; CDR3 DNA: TGTGCCAGCAGTCCTTCCGAGAGAGACTCGTGGAACTATGGCTACACCTTC
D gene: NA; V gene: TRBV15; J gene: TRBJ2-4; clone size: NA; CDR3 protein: CATSREGAVYIQYF; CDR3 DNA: TGTGCCACCAGCAGGGAGGGGGCAGTTTACATTCAGTACTTC
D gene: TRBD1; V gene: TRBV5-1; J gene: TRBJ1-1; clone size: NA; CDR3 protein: CASSLAAYRGTEAFF; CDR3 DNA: TGCGCCAGCAGCTTGGCCGCTTACAGGGGCACTGAAGCTTTCTTT
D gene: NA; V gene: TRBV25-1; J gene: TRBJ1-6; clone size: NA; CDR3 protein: CASSASSSANSPLHF; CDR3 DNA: TGTGCCAGCAGTGCCTCCTCCAGCGCTAATTCACCCCTCCACTTT
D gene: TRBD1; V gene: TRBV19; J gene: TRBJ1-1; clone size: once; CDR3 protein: CASSILRTGGGYTEAFF; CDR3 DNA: TGTGCCAGTAGTATATTACGGACAGGGGGCGGGTACACTGAAGCTTTCTTT
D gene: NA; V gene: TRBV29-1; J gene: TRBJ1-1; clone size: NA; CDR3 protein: CSVDTGTEAFF; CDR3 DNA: TGCAGCGTTGACACAGGCACTGAAGCTTTCTTT
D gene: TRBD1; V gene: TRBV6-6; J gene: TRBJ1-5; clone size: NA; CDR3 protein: CASSNPGQGYEPQHF; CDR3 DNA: TGTGCCAGCAGTAACCCGGGACAGGGTTATGAGCCCCAGCATTTT
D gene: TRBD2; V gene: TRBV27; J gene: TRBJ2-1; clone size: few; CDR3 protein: CASSLSGGRGGSYNEQFF; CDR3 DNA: TGTGCCAGCAGTTTATCAGGCGGCCGGGGGGGCTCCTACAATGAGCAGTTCTTC
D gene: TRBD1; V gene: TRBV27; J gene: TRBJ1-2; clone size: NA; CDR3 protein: CASSRTGTGYLSYGYTF; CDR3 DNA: TGTGCCAGCAGTAGAACCGGGACAGGGTATCTTAGCTATGGCTACACCTTC
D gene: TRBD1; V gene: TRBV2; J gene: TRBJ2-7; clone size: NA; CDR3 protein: CATGGQGGLVDEQYF; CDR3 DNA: TGTGCCACAGGTGGACAGGGAGGTTTAGTCGACGAGCAGTACTTC
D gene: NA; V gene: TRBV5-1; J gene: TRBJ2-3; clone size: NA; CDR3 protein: CASSLVLATDTQYF; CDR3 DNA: TGCGCCAGCAGCTTGGTTCTAGCCACAGATACGCAGTATTTT
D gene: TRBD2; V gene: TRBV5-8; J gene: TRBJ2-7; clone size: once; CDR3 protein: CASSEGLAPYEQYF; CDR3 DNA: TGTGCCAGCAGCGAAGGACTAGCGCCCTACGAGCAGTACTTC
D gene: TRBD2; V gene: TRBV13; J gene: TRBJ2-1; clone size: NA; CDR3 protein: CASSLLGGGGSYNEQFF; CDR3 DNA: TGTGCCAGCAGCTTATTAGGCGGGGGTGGATCCTACAATGAGCAGTTCTTC
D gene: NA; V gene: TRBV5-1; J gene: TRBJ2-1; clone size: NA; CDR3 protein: CASSLDKYNEQFF; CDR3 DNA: TGCGCCAGCAGCTTGGACAAATACAATGAGCAGTTCTTC
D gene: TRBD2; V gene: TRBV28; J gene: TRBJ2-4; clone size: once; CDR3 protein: CASSPEGGGRIAKNIQYF; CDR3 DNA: TGTGCCAGCAGTCCGGAGGGCGGCGGGAGGATAGCCAAAAACATTCAGTACTTC
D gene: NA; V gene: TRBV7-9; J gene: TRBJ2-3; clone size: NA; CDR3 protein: CASSPLAGTQYF; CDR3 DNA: TGTGCCAGCAGCCCCTTGGCGGGTACGCAGTATTTT
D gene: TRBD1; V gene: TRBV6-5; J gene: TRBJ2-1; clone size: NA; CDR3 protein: CASRDRGPGEQFF; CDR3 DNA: TGTGCCAGCAGGGACAGGGGGCCGGGTGAGCAGTTCTTC
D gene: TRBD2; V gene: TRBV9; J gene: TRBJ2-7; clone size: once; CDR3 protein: CASSASGTSGLYEQYF; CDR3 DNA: TGTGCCAGCAGCGCCTCCGGGACTAGCGGACTTTACGAGCAGTACTTC
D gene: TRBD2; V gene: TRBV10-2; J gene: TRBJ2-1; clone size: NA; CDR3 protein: CATIQAGTSSYNEQFF; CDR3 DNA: TGCGCCACCATTCAAGCCGGGACTAGCTCCTACAATGAGCAGTTCTTC
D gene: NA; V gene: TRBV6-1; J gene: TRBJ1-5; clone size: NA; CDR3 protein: CASSEDGHQPQHF; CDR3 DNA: TGTGCCAGCAGTGAAGATGGGCATCAGCCCCAGCATTTT
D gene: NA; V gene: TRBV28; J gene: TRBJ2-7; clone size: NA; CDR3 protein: CASSTTSYEQYF; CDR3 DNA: TGTGCCAGCAGTACGACTAGCTACGAGCAGTACTTC
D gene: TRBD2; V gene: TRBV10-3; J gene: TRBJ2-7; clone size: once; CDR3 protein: CAISESTTTSEGEQYF; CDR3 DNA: TGTGCCATCAGTGAGTCCACAACGACTAGCGAGGGCGAGCAGTACTTC
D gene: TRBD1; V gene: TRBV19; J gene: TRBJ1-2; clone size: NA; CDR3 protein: CASSWDRGSYGYTF; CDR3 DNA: TGTGCCAGTAGTTGGGACAGGGGGAGCTATGGCTACACCTTC
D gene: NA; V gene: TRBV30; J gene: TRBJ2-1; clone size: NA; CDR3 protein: CAWSQDYNEQFF; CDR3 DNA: TGTGCCTGGAGCCAGGACTACAATGAGCAGTTCTTC
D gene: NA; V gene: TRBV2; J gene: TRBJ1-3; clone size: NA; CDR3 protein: CASSEEEQARGNTIYF; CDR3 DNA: TGTGCCAGCAGTGAAGAGGAGCAAGCTCGTGGAAACACCATATATTTT
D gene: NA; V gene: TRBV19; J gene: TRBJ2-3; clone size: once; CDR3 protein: CASSIGREGTDTQYF; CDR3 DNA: TGTGCCAGTAGTATAGGGAGGGAGGGCACAGATACGCAGTATTTT
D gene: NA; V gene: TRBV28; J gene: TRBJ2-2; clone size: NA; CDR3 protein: CASSLGRTNTGELFF; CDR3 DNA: TGTGCCAGCAGTTTGGGCAGGACGAACACCGGGGAGCTGTTTTTT
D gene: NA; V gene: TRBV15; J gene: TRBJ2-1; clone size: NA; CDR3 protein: CATSTTYNEQFF; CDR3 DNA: TGTGCCACCAGCACAACTTACAATGAGCAGTTCTTC
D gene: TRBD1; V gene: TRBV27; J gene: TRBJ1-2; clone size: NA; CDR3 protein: CASSFSPTGGGYGYTF; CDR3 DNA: TGTGCCAGCAGTTTCTCCCCGACAGGGGGTGGCTATGGCTACACCTTC
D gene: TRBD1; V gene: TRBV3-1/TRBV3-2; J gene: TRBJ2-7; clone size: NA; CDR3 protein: CASSQARQGRMQQYF; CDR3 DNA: TGTGCCAGCAGCCAAGCGAGACAGGGGAGGATGCAGCAGTACTTC